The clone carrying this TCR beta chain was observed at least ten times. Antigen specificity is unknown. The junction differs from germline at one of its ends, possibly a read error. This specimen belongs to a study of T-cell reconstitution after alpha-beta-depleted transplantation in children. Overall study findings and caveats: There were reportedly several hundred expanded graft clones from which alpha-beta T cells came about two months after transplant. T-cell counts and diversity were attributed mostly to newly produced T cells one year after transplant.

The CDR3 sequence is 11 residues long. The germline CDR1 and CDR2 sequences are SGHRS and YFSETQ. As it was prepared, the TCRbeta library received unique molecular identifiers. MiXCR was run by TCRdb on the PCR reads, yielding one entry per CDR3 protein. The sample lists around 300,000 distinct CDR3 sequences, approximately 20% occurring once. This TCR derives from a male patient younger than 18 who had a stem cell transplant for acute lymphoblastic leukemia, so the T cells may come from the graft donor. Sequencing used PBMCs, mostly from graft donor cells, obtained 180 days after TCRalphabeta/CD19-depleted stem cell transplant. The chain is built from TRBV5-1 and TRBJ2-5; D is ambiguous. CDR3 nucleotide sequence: TGTGCCAGCAGTTTAGTAGAGACCCAGTACTTC. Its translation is CASSLVETQYF.